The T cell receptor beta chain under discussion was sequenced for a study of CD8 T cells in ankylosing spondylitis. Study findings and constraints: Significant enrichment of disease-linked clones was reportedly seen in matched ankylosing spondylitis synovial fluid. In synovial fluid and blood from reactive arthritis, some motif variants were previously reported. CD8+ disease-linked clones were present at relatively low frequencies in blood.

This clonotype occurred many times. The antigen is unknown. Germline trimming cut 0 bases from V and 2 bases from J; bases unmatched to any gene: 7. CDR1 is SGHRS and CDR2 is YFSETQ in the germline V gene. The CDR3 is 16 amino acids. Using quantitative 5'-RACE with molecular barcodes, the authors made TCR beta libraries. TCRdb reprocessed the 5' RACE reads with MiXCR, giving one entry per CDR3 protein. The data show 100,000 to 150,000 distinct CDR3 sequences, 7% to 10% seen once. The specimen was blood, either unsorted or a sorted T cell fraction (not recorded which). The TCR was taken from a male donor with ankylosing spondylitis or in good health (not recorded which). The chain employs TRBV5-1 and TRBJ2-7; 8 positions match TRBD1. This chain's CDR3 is CASSLASGQVTYEQYF. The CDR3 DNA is TGCGCCAGCAGCTTGGCCTCGGGACAGGTAACCTACGAGCAGTACTTC.